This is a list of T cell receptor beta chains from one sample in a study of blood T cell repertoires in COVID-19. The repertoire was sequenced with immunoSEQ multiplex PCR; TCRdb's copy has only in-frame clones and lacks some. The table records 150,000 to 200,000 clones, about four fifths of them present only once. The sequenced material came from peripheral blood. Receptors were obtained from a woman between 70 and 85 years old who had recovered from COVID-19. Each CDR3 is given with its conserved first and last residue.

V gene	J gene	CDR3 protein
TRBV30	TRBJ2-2	CAWSGAGYTGELFF
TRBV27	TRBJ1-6	CASGLREGVVSPLHF
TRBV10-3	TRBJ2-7	CAISRGVNEQYF
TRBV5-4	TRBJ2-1	CASSGPGQGYNEQFF
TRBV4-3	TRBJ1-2	CASSQERASYGYTF
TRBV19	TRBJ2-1	CASSIIAGAANEQFF
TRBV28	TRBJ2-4	CASTPAGEFLNIQYF
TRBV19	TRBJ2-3	CASTPVGGDTQYF
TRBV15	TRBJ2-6	CATGGARSGANVLTF
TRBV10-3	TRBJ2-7	CAIRTGMSHYEQYF
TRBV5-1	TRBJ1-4	CASSLTGSGTNEKLFF
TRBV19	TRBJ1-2	CASSISYRRGANYGYTF
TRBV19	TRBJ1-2	CASSPTPYGYTF
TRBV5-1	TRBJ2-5	CASSLATHQETQYF
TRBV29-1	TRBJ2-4	CSGEIAKNIQYF
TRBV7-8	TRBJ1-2	CASSALRGSGSGYTF
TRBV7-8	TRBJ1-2	CASLWGGWAPGGYTF
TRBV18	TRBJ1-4	CASSPTQREKLFF
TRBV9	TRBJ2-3	CASSGLAGSTDTQYF
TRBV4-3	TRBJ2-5	CASSQDLAGGQETQYF
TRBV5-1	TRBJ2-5	CASSLVPGQETQYF
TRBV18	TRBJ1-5	CASSPWGGDHQPQHF
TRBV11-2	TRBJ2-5	CASSLGASGRPLGETQYF
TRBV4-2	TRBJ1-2	CASSQEVGGEGGYTF
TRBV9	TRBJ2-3	CASTNTDTQYF
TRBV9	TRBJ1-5	CASSVGPGMGNQPQHF